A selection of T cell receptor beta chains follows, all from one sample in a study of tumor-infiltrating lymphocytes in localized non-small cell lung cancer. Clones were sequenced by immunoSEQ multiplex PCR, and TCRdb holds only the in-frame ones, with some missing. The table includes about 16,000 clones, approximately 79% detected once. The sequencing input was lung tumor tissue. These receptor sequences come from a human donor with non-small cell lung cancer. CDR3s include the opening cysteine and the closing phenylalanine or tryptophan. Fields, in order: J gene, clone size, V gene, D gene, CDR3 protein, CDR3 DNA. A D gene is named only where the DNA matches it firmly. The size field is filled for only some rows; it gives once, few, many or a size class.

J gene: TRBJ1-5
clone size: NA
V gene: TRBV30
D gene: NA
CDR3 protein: CAWSVSGFGGLSNQPQHF
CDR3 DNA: TGTGCCTGGAGTGTCAGTGGGTTCGGGGGGCTGAGCAATCAGCCCCAGCATTTT

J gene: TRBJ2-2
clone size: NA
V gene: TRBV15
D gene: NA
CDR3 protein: CATSRLVLGGGNTGELFF
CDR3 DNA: TGTGCCACCAGCAGATTAGTCTTGGGTGGGGGGAACACCGGGGAGCTGTTTTTT

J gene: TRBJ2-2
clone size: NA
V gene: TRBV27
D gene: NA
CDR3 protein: CASSFQRRNTGELFF
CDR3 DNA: TGTGCCAGCAGTTTCCAGCGGAGGAACACCGGGGAGCTGTTTTTT

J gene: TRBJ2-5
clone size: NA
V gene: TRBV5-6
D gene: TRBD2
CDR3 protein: CASSLRLAGGPAQETQYF
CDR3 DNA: TGTGCCAGCAGCTTGAGGCTAGCGGGAGGGCCCGCACAAGAGACCCAGTACTTC

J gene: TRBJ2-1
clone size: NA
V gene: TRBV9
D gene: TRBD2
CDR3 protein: CASSSGGNHEQFF
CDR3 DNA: TGTGCCAGCAGCTCGGGGGGAAACCATGAGCAGTTCTTC

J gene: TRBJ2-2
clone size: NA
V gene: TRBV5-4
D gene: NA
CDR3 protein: CASSPRNTGELFF
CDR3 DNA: TGTGCCAGCAGCCCTAGGAACACCGGGGAGCTGTTTTTT

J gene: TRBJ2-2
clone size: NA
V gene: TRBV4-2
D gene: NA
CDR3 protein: CASSQDLLGRELFF
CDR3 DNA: TGTGCCAGCAGCCAAGACCTCCTAGGAAGGGAGCTGTTTTTT

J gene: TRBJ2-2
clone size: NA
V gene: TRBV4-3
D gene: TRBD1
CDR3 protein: CASSQEPGGRYTGELFF
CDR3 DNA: TGCGCCAGCAGCCAAGAGCCAGGGGGCCGATACACCGGGGAGCTGTTTTTT

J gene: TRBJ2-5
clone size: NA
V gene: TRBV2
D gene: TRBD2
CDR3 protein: CASSSRTSGTSETQYF
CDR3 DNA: TGTGCCAGCAGTTCAAGGACTAGTGGGACCTCGGAGACCCAGTACTTC

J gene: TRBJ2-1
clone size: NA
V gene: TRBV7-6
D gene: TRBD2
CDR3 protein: CASSPRGTSSNEQFF
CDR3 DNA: TGTGCCAGCAGCCCCAGGGGGACTAGCAGCAATGAGCAGTTCTTC

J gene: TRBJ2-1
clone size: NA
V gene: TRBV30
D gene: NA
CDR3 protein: CAWSVLRDYNEQFF
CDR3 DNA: TGTGCCTGGAGTGTCTTACGGGATTACAATGAGCAGTTCTTC

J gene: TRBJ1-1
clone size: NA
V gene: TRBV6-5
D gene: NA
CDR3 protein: CASKTVSRGTEAFF
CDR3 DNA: TGTGCCAGCAAAACGGTTAGTAGGGGCACTGAAGCTTTCTTT

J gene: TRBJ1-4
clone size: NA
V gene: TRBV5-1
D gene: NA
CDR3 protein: CASSRSSPTNEKLFF
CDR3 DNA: TGCGCCAGCAGCCGGAGTAGTCCAACTAATGAAAAACTGTTTTTT

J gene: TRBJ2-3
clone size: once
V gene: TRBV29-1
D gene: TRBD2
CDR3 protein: CSVDGLAGTSTDTQYF
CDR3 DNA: TGCAGCGTCGACGGACTAGCGGGGACTAGCACAGATACGCAGTATTTT

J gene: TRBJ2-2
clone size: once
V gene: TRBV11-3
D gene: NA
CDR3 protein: CASSRSGEGTGELFF
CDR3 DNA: TGTGCCAGCAGCCGTTCGGGGGAAGGCACCGGGGAGCTGTTTTTT

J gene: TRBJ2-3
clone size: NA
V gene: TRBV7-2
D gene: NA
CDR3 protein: CASSLNGGAIPDTQYF
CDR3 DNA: TGTGCCAGCAGCTTAAACGGGGGAGCGATTCCAGATACGCAGTATTTT

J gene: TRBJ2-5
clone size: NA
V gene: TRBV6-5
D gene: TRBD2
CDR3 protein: CASSYTSGRMETQYF
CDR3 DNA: TGTGCCAGCAGCTATACTAGCGGGAGAATGGAGACCCAGTACTTC

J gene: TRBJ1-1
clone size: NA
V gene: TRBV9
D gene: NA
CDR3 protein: CASSAGGNTEAFF
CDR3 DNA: TGTGCCAGCAGCGCGGGGGGGAACACTGAAGCTTTCTTT

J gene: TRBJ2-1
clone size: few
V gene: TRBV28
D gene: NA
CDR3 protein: CASSRIAVTYNEQFF
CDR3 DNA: TGTGCCAGCAGCCGAATAGCGGTTACCTACAATGAGCAGTTCTTC

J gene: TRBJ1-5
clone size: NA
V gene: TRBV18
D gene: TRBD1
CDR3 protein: CASSPRQGNNQPQHF
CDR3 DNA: TGTGCCAGCTCACCAAGACAGGGGAACAATCAGCCCCAGCATTTT

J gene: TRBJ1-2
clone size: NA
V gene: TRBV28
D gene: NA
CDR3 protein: CASSPNYGYTF
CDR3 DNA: TGTGCCAGCAGTCCGAACTATGGCTACACCTTC

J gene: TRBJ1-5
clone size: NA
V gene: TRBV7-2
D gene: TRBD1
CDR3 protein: CASSPDRGNNQPQHF
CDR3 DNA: TGTGCCAGCAGCCCGGACAGGGGCAATAATCAGCCCCAGCATTTT

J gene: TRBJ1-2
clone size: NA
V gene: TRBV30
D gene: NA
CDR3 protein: CAWSPGGEANYGYTF
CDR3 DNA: TGTGCCTGGAGCCCCGGGGGGGAGGCTAACTATGGCTACACCTTC

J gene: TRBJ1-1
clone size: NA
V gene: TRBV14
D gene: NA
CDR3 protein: CASSKVGDTEAFF
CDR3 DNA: TGTGCCAGCAGCAAAGTGGGGGACACTGAAGCTTTCTTT

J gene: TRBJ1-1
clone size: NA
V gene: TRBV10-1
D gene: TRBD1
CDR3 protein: CASSDAMTGAEAFF
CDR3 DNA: TGCGCCAGCAGTGACGCTATGACAGGGGCTGAAGCTTTCTTT

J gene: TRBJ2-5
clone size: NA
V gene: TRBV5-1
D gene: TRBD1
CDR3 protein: CASSFGQGRETQYF
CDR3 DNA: TGCGCCAGCAGCTTTGGACAGGGACGAGAGACCCAGTACTTC